This TCR beta chain stems from a study of T cell responses to AZD1222 COVID-19 vaccine. The protocol was immunoSEQ multiplex PCR, while the TCRdb copy is restricted to in-frame clones and leaves out a portion. This table has 150,000 to 180,000 clones, about 92% appearing once. The CDR3 covers 17 residues. The TCR was taken from an adult in good health. This chain joins TRBV21-1 and TRBJ1-6; TRBD1, the table's D call, lacks a check against the DNA. TRBV21-1 is reported as a pseudogene. The sample here was peripheral blood, taken on day 0 of AZD1222 vaccination. The CDR3 sequence: CASSIYRGFTLNSPLHF. The CDR3 DNA follows: TGTGCCAGCAGCATCTACAGGGGCTTTACCTTGAATTCACCCCTCCACTTT.